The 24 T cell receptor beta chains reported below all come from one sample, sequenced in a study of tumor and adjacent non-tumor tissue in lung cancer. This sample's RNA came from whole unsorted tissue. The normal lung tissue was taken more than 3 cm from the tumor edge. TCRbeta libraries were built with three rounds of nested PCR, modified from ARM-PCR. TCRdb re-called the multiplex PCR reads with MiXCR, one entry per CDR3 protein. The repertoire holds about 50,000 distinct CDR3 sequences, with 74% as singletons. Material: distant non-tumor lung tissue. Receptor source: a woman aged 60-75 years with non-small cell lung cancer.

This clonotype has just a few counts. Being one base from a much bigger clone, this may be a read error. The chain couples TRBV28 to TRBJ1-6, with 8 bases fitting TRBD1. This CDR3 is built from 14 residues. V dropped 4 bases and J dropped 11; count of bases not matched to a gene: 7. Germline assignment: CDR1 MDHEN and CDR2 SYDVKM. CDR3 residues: CASSSGGVSPPLHF. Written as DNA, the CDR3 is TGTGCCAGCAGTTCAGGGGGCGTCAGCCCACCCCTCCACTTT.

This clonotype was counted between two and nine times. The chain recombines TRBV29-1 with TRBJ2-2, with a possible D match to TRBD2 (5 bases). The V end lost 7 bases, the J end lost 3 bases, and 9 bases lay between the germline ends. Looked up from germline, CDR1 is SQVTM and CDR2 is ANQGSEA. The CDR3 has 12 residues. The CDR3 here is CSGRGDTGELFF. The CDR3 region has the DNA TGCAGCGGCCGGGGAGACACCGGGGAGCTGTTTTTT.

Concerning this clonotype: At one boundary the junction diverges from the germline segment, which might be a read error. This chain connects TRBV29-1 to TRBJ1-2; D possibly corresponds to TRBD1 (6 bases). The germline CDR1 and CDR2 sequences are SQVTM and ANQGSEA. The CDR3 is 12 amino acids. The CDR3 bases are TGCAGCGTTTTTGGGGGCGCGTATGGCTACGTCTTC. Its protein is CSVFGGAYGYVF.

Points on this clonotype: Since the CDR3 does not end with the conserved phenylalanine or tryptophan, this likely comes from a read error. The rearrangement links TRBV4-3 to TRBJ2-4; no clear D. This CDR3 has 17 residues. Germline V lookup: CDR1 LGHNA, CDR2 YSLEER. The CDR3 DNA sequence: TGCGCCAACAGCCAAGGTATTGGGGAATTGGGTCAAAACATTCAGTACCTC. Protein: CANSQGIGELGQNIQYL.

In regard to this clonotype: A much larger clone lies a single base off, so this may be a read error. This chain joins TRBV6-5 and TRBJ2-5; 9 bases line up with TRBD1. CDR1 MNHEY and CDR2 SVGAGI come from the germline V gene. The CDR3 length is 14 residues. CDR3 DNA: TGTACCGGCAGAAACAGGGGGCGCGAAGAGACCCAGTACTTC. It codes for CTGRNRGREETQYF.

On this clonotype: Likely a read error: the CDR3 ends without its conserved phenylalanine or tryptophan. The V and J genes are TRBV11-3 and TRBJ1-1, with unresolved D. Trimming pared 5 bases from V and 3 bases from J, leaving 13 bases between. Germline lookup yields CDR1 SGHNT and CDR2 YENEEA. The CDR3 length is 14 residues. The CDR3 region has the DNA TGTGCCAGCAGCACGCCTGGGTCCCACACTGAAGCTTTCGTT. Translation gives CASSTPGSHTEAFV.

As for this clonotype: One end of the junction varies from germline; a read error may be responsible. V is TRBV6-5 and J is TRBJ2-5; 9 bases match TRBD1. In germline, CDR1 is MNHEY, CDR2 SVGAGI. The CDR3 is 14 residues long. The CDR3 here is CAISRTGVQKTQYF. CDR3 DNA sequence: TGTGCCATCAGTCGGACAGGGGTACAAAAGACCCAGTACTTC.

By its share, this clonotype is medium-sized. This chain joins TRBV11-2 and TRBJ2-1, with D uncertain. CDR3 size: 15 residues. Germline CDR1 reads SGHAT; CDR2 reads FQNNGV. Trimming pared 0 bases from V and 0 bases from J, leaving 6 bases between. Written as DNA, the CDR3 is TGTGCCAGCAGCTTAGAAGTAGTCTCCTACAATGAGCAGTTCTTC. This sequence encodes CASSLEVVSYNEQFF.

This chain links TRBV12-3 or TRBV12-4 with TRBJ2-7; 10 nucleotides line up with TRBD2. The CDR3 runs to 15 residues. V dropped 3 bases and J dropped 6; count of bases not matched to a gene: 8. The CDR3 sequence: CASSFTSGASCEQYF. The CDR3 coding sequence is TGTGCCAGCAGTTTCACTAGCGGGGCCTCGTGCGAGCAGTACTTC.

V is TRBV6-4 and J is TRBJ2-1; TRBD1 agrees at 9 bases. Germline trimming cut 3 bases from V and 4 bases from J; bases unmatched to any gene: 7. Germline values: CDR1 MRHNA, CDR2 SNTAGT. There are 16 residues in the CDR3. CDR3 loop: CASSDGPTGGYNEQFF. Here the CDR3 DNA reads TGTGCCAGCAGTGATGGACCGACAGGGGGGTACAATGAGCAGTTCTTC.

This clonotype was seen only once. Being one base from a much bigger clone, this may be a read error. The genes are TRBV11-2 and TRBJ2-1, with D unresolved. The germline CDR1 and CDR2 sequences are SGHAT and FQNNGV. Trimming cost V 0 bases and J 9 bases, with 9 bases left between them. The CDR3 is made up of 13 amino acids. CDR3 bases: TGTGCCAGCAGCTTAGAGGTAGTCGCTGAGCAGTTCTTC. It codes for CASSLEVVAEQFF.

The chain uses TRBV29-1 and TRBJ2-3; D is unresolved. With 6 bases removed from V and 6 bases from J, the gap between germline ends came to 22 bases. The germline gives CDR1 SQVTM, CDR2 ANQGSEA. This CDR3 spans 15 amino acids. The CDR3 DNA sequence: TGCAGCGTCCCCCAACAAGCACCAACTGTGGATACGCAGTATTTT. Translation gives CSVPQQAPTVDTQYF.

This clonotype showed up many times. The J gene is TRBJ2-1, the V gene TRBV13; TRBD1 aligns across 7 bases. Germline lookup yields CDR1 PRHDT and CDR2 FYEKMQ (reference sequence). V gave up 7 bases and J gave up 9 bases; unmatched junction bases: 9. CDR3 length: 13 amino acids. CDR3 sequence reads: CASTITGVGEQFF. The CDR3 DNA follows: TGTGCCAGCACCATAACAGGGGTTGGTGAGCAGTTCTTC.

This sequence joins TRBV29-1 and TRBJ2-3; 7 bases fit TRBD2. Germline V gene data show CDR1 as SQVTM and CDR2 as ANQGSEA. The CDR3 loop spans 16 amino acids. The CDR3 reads CRAPSRAGRSTDTQYF. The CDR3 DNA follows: TGCAGAGCTCCATCTCGAGCGGGGCGTAGCACAGATACGCAGTATTTT.

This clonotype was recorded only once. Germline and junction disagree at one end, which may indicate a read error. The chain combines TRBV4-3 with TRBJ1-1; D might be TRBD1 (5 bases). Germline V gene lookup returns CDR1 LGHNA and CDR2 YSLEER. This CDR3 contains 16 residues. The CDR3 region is CAGSQDTSGRYTEAFF. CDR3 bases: TGCGCCGGCAGCCAAGATACGTCAGGGAGGTACACTGAAGCTTTCTTT.

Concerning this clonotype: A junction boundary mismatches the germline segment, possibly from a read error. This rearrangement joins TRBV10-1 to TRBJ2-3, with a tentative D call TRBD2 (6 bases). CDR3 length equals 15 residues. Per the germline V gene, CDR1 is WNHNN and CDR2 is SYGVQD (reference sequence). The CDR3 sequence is CASSERGSVQDTQYF. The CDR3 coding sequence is TGTGCCAGCAGTGAACGGGGGAGCGTCCAAGATACGCAGTATTTT.

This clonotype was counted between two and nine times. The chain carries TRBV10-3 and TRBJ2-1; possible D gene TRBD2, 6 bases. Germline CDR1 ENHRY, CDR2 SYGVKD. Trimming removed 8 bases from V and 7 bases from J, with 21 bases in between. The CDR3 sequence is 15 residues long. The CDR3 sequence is CAIAVGSGKYNEQFF. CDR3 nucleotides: TGTGCCATCGCTGTAGGTAGCGGCAAGTATAATGAGCAGTTCTTC.

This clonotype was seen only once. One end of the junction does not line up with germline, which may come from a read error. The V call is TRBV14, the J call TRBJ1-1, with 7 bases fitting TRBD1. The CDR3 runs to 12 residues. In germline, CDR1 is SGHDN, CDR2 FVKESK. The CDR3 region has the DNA TGCGCCAGCAGCCAGGACAGGATGGAAGCTTTCTTT. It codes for CASSQDRMEAFF.

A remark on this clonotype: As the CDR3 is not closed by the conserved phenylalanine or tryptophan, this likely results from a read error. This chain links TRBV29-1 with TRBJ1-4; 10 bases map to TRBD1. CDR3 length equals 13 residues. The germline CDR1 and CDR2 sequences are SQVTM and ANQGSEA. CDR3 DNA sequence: TGCAGGGTGGGGGACAGGGGATATGAAAAACTGTTTCTT. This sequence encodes CRVGDRGYEKLFL.

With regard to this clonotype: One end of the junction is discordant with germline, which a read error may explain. DNA for the CDR3: TGCAGCGTTGAAGGGCGGGCGGGGAATACTGAAGCTTCCTTT. It codes for CSVEGRAGNTEASF. V usage is TRBV29-1 and J usage is TRBJ1-1, with D unclear. CDR3 length: 14 amino acids. CDR1 is SQVTM and CDR2 is ANQGSEA in the germline V gene.

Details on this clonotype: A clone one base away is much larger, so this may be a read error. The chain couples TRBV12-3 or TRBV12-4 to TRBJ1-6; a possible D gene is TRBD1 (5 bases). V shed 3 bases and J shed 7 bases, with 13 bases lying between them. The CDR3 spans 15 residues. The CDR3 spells CASSFGGSMNSPLHF. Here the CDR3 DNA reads TGTGCCAGCAGTTTCGGGGGATCAATGAATTCACCCCTCCACTTT.

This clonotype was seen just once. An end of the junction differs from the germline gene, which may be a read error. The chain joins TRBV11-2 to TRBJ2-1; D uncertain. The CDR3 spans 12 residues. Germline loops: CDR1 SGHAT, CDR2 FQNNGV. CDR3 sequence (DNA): TGTGGCAGCAGCTCAACGGGTTTTCTTCCGTCCTTC. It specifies CGSSSTGFLPSF. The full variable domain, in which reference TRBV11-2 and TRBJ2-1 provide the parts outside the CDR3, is EAGVAQSPRYKIIEKRQSVAFWCNPISGHATLYWYQQILGQGPKLLIQFQNNGVVDDSQLPKDRFSAERLKGVDSTLKIQPAKLEDSAVYLCGSSSTGFLPSFGPGTRLTVL.

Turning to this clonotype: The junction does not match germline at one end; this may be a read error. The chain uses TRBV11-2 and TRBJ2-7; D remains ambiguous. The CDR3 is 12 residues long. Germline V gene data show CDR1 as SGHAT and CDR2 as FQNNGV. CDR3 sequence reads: CTSSADRYEQYF. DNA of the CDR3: TGTACCAGCAGCGCGGACCGCTACGAGCAGTATTTC.

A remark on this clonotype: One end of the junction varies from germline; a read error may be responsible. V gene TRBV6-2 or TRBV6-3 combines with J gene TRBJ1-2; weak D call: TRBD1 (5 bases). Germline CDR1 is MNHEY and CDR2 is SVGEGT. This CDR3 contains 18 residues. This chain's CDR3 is CVSSFHTPRDGSSYVYTF. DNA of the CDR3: TGTGTCAGCAGTTTCCACACTCCCCGGGACGGAAGTTCCTATGTCTACACCTTC.